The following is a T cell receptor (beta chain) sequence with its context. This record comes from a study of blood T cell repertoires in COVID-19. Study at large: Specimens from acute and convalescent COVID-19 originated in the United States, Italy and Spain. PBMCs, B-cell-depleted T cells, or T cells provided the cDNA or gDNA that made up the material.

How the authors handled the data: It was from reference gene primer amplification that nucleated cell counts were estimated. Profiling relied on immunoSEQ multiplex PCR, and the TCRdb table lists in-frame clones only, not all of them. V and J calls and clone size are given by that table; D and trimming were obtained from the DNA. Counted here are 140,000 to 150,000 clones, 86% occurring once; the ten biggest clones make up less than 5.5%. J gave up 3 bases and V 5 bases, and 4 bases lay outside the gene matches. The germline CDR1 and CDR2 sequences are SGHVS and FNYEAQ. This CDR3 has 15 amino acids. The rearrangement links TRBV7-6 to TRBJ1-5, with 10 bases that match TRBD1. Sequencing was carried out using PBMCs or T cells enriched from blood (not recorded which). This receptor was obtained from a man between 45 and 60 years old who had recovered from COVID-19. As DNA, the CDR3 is TGTGCCAGCAGCCCCGGGACAGGGGACAATCAGCCCCAGCATTTT. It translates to CASSPGTGDNQPQHF.